The 14 T cell receptor beta chains below all came from one sample that was sequenced in a study of cytomegalovirus exposure and HLA in healthy donors. Primers included in the PCR were 60 Vbeta and 13 Jbeta primers. Generated by immunoSEQ multiplex PCR, the TCRdb table keeps only in-frame clones and is missing some. The data show more than 100,000 clones, with roughly 66% seen just once and less than 2% held by the top ten. The sample was PBMCs. These receptors were taken from a man aged 18-30 years in good health and CMV-seronegative.

In its sample, this clone was seen a few times. V usage is TRBV7-8 and J usage is TRBJ2-2; 12 positions match TRBD2. Germline CDR1 is SGHVS and CDR2 is FQNEAQ. This CDR3 is 16 amino acids long. J was trimmed by 6 bases and V by 1 base; bases with no gene match: 3. This CDR3 is CASSLGRLAGAGELFF. The CDR3 DNA reads TGTGCCAGCAGCTTAGGTAGACTAGCGGGGGCCGGGGAGCTGTTTTTT.

The chain recombines TRBV28 with TRBJ1-2; a possible D gene is TRBD1 (5 bases). V lost 8 bases and J lost 8, with 9 bases in between. Germline V gene data show CDR1 as MDHEN and CDR2 as SYDVKM. The CDR3 is made up of 10 amino acids. The CDR3 is CASEGVGYTF. CDR3 bases: TGTGCCAGCGAAGGGGTCGGCTACACCTTC.

The chain recombines TRBV7-2 with TRBJ1-1; 8 bases map to TRBD1. The CDR3 loop spans 14 amino acids. The ends lost 3 bases at V and 5 bases at J; junction bases unmatched: 5. CDR1 and CDR2 from the germline V gene are SGHTA and FQGNSA. Here the CDR3 DNA reads TGTGCCAGCAGCTTTCGGACAGGGACTACTGAAGCTTTCTTT. Encoded protein: CASSFRTGTTEAFF.

This chain joins TRBV7-9 and TRBJ2-7; 8 bases fit TRBD2. V lost 5 bases, J lost 3 bases, and 6 bases stayed unmatched. The CDR3 covers 14 residues. Germline V CDR1 and CDR2: SEHNR, FQNEAQ (reference sequence). The CDR3: CASSPSGGLYEQYF. The DNA for the CDR3 is TGTGCCAGCAGCCCGAGCGGGGGACTCTACGAGCAGTACTTC. Variable domain in full (rest from reference TRBV7-9 and TRBJ2-7): DTGVSQNPRHKITKRGQNVTFRCDPISEHNRLYWYRQTLGQGPEFLTYFQNEAQLEKSRLLSDRFSAERPKGSFSTLEIQRTEQGDSAMYLCASSPSGGLYEQYFGPGTRLTVT.

This chain connects TRBV9 to TRBJ2-1, with a tentative D call TRBD2 (5 bases). Deletions cut 4 bases from V and 4 bases from J, with 12 bases between. Germline V gives CDR1 SGDLS, CDR2 YYNGEE. The CDR3 contains 14 residues. In nucleotides, the CDR3 is TGTGCCAGCAGCTTCCGTGGGGAGTACAATGAGCAGTTCTTC. Amino acid sequence: CASSFRGEYNEQFF.

V usage is TRBV29-1 and J usage is TRBJ2-3, with 9 positions matching TRBD2. Germline lookup yields CDR1 SQVTM and CDR2 ANQGSEA. This CDR3 is 15 amino acids long. V shed 0 bases and J 6 bases; nucleotides not matched to a gene: 7. CDR3 nucleotide sequence: TGCAGCGTTGAAGAGGGGGCGGGAGGGAGGGATACGCAGTATTTT. It codes for CSVEEGAGGRDTQYF.

The chain combines TRBV29-1 with TRBJ2-1; TRBD2 might be the D (6 bases). V gave up 4 bases and J gave up 3 bases, with 13 bases separating them. CDR1 SQVTM and CDR2 ANQGSEA come from the germline V gene. The CDR3 is 14 residues long. The CDR3 DNA follows: TGCAGCGTTGGAAGGTCCGGGGGCTACAATGAGCAGTTCTTC. This sequence encodes CSVGRSGGYNEQFF.

This clone was recorded only once. The rearrangement links TRBV5-4 to TRBJ2-7, with TRBD1 as a possible D gene (6 bases). Trimming removed 0 bases at V and 0 bases at J, with 10 bases between. The V gene's germline CDR1 is SGHNT and CDR2 YYREEE (reference sequence). The CDR3 totals 15 residues. This CDR3 is CASSLGGHYSYEQYF. In nucleotides, the CDR3 is TGTGCCAGCAGCTTGGGGGGGCACTACTCCTACGAGCAGTACTTC.

This rearrangement joins TRBV6-5 to TRBJ2-3, with D perhaps matching TRBD2 (6 bases). The germline gives CDR1 MNHEY, CDR2 SVGAGI. The germline V and J ends were trimmed by 6 bases and 3 bases, with 7 bases remaining between them. The CDR3 covers 12 residues. CDR3 residues: CASSRGTDTQYF. In DNA form, the CDR3 reads TGTGCCAGCAGCCGGGGGACAGATACGCAGTATTTT.

Remarks on this clone: Its ends do not fully match the called genes, so a read error is possible. This chain connects TRBV7-9 to TRBJ2-2; 10 bases are shared with TRBD1. The CDR3 loop spans 18 amino acids. Germline V gives CDR1 SEHNR, CDR2 FQNEAQ (reference sequence). Here the CDR3 reads CSSSLAVGQGTRTGELFF. The DNA of the CDR3 is TGTTCCAGCAGCTTAGCGGTGGGACAGGGGACCCGCACCGGGGAGCTGTTTTTT. Filled out from reference TRBV7-9 and TRBJ2-2, the complete variable domain reads DTGVSQNPRHKITKRGQNVTFRCDPISEHNRLYWYRQTLGQGPEFLTYFQNEAQLEKSRLLSDRFSAERPKGSFSTLEIQRTEQGDSAMYLCSSSLAVGQGTRTGELFFGEGSRLTVL.

This clone was seen a few times. CDR3 amino acids: CASKDGAAFF. CDR3 bases: TGTGCCAGCAAGGATGGGGCAGCTTTCTTT. The rearrangement links TRBV6-1 to TRBJ1-1; a weak D match, TRBD1 (5 bases). Germline V gene data show CDR1 as MNHNS and CDR2 as SASEGT. The ends were cut back, 7 bases at V and 10 bases at J, with 10 bases in the middle. There are 10 residues in the CDR3.

The chain recombines TRBV6-5 with TRBJ2-3, with TRBD2 identical over 9 bases. The length of the CDR3 is 14 residues. The ends lost 6 bases at V and 1 base at J; junction bases unmatched: 2. Looked up from germline, CDR1 is MNHEY and CDR2 is SVGAGI. The CDR3: CASRRLAGTDTQYF. The CDR3 coding sequence is TGTGCCAGCAGAAGACTAGCGGGCACAGATACGCAGTATTTT.

The rearrangement uses TRBV10-1 and TRBJ2-6; D is ambiguous. CDR1 WNHNN and CDR2 SYGVQD come from the germline V gene (reference sequence). The CDR3 loop spans 17 amino acids. Deletions cut 4 bases from V and 0 bases from J, with 13 bases between. The CDR3 nucleotides read TGCGCCAGCAGTGGAGGCAGAGTCGTCTCTGGGGCCAACGTCCTGACTTTC. It translates to CASSGGRVVSGANVLTF.

This clone was counted a few times. The chain links TRBV6-5 to TRBJ2-1; 9 bases agree with TRBD2. The germline V gene encodes CDR1 MNHEY and CDR2 SVGAGI. CDR3 size: 15 residues. The ends lost 6 bases at V and 2 bases at J; junction bases unmatched: 5. The CDR3 coding sequence is TGTGCCAGCAGCCTCCTAGCGGGGACCTACAATGAGCAGTTCTTC. It specifies CASSLLAGTYNEQFF.